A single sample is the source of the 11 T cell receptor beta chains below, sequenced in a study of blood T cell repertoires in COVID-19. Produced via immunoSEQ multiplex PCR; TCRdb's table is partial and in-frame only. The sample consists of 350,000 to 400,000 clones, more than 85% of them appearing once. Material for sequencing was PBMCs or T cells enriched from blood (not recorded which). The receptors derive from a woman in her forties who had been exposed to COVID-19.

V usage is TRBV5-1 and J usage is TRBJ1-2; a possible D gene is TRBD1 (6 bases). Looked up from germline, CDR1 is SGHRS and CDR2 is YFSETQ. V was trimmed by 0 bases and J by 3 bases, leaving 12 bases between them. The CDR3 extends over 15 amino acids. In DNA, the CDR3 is TGCGCCAGCAGCTTGGTAGGGGGAACTGACTATGGCTACACCTTC. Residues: CASSLVGGTDYGYTF.

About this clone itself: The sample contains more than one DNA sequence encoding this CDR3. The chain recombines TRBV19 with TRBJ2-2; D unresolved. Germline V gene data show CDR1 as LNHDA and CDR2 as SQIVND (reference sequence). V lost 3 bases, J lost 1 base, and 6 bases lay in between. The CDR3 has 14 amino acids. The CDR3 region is CASSITGNTGELFF. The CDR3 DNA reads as TGTGCCAGTAGTATTACCGGGAACACCGGGGAGCTGTTTTTT.

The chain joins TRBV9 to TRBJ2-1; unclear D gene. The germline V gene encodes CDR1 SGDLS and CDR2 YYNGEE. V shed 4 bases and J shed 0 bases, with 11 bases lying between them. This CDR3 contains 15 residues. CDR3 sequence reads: CASSPSPSSYNEQFF. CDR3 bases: TGTGCCAGCAGCCCCTCACCGAGCTCCTACAATGAGCAGTTCTTC.

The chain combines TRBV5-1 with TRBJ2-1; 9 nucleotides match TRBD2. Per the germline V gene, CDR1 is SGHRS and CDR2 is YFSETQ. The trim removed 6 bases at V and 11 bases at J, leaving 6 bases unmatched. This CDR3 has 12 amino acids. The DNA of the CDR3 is TGCGCCAGCATCCTGGCTAGCGGGAAGCAGTTCTTC. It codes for CASILASGKQFF.

This CDR3 reads CASSLVGQGNEKLFF. The CDR3 bases are TGCGCCAGCAGCTTGGTGGGACAGGGCAATGAAAAACTGTTTTTT. The chain has TRBV5-1 and TRBJ1-4; 9 nucleotides agree with TRBD1. CDR3 length: 15 amino acids. The ends lost 0 bases at V and 5 bases at J; junction bases unmatched: 2. Germline loops: CDR1 SGHRS, CDR2 YFSETQ.

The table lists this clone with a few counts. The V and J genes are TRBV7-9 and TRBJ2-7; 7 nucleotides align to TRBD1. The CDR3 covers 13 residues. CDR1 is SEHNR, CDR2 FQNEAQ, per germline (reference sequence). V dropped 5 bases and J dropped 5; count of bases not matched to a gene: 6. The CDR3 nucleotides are TGTGCCAGCAGCCTCGGACAGGCAGACGAGCAGTACTTC. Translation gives CASSLGQADEQYF.

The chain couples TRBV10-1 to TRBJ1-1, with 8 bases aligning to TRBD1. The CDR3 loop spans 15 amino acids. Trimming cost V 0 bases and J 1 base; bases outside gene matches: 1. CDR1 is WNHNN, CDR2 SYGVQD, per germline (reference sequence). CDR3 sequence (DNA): TGCGCCAGCAGTGAGTCTCAGGGGGCGAACACTGAAGCTTTCTTT. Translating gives CASSESQGANTEAFF.

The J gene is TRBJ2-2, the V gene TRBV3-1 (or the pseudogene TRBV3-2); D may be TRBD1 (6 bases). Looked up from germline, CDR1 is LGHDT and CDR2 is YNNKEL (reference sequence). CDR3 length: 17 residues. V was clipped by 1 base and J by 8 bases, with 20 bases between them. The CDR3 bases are TGTGCCAGCAGCCAAGGAAAGAGTTCCAGGGGAACTGGGGAGCTGTTTTTT. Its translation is CASSQGKSSRGTGELFF.

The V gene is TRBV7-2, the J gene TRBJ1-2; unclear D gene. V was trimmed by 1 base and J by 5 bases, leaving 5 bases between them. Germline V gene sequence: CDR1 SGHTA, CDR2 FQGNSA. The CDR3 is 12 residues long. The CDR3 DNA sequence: TGTGCCAGCAGCTTAGTCGGTTATGGCTACACCTTC. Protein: CASSLVGYGYTF.

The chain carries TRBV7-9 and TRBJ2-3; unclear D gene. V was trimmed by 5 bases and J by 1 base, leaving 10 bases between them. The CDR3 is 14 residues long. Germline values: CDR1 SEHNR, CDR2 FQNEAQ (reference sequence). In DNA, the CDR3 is TGTGCCAGCAGCATCATGGGCCGCACAGATACGCAGTATTTT. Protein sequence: CASSIMGRTDTQYF.

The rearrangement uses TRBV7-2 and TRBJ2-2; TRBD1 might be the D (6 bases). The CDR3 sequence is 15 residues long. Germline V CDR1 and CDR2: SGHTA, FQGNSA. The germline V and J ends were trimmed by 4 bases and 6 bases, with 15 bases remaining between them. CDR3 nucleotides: TGTGCCAGCAGCTCAACAGGGTCGCCCGCCGGGGAGCTGTTTTTT. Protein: CASSSTGSPAGELFF.